These 24 T cell receptor beta chains originate from one sample sequenced in a study of Graves' ophthalmopathy and Graves' hyperthyroidism. The sequenced template was RNA, covering the TCR beta CDR3 region. The library came from an HTBI-primed first-round RT-PCR and a second-round multiplex PCR. TCRdb used MiXCR to reprocess the multiplex PCR reads, holding one entry per CDR3 protein. The sample consists of 1 million to 1.3 million distinct CDR3 sequences, 35% to 40% of them appearing once. The material sequenced was peripheral blood or thyroid tissue (not recorded which). All receptors derive from an adult man with Graves' hyperthyroidism.

In regard to this clonotype: A much larger clonotype is one base distant, so this may be a read error. This chain connects TRBV2 to TRBJ1-4; no reliable D call. The CDR3 has 14 amino acids. V was pared by 9 bases and J by 8 bases, with 19 bases between. CDR1 and CDR2 from the germline V gene are SNHLY and FYNNEI. The CDR3 reads CASGQRRGQEKLFF. Written as DNA, the CDR3 is TGTGCCAGTGGGCAGCGACGCGGGCAGGAAAAACTGTTTTTT.

This clonotype was observed at least ten times. The chain combines TRBV2 with TRBJ1-2; D is undetermined. Looked up from germline, CDR1 is SNHLY and CDR2 is FYNNEI. This CDR3 contains 12 residues. Trimming pared 7 bases from V and 6 bases from J, leaving 12 bases between. In DNA form, the CDR3 reads TGTGCCAGCAAGTATGCGGGTCATGGCTACACCTTC. Protein product: CASKYAGHGYTF.

This clonotype was seen at least ten times. This sequence joins TRBV20-1 and TRBJ1-2; the D gene is possibly TRBD1 (6 bases). The CDR3 sequence is 14 residues long. Looked up from germline, CDR1 is DFQATT and CDR2 is SNEGSKA (reference sequence). V lost 6 bases to trimming and J lost 5 bases, with 19 bases between them. CDR3 DNA sequence: TGCAGTGCCCCCTCGGGCAGGGGTCGGTATGGCTACACCTTC. Protein: CSAPSGRGRYGYTF.

This clonotype was found many times. This chain connects TRBV2 to TRBJ2-7; 7 bases map to TRBD2. This CDR3 region has 14 residues. Germline CDR1 and CDR2: SNHLY and FYNNEI. V was pared by 8 bases and J by 5 bases, with 12 bases of the junction left unmatched. CDR3: CASGRGRVSDEQYF. CDR3 nucleotide sequence: TGTGCCAGCGGGCGGGGGAGAGTTTCCGACGAGCAGTACTTC.

A remark on this clonotype: Sequence at one end of the junction differs from germline and may be a read error. V gene TRBV7-9 combines with J gene TRBJ1-5, with D possibly TRBD1 on 5 matching bases. The CDR3 spans 15 residues. CDR1 and CDR2 from the germline V gene are SEHNR and FQNEAQ (reference sequence). The CDR3 nucleotides are TGCGCCAGCAGCCCCACCCCGGGGGGTAATCAGCCCCAGCATTTT. It yields the protein CASSPTPGGNQPQHF.

This clonotype was found many times. The chain employs TRBV20-1 and TRBJ1-1; tentative D call: TRBD1 (5 bases). The CDR3 is 12 amino acids. The germline gives CDR1 DFQATT, CDR2 SNEGSKA (reference sequence). Trimming removed 5 bases at V and 6 bases at J, with 13 bases between. Here the CDR3 reads CSAPIQGSEAFF. In DNA form, the CDR3 reads TGCAGTGCTCCTATTCAGGGATCTGAAGCTTTCTTT.

This rearrangement joins TRBV9 to TRBJ2-6, with TRBD2 as a possible D gene (8 bases). V was shortened by 3 bases and J by 11 bases, with 15 bases between the two germline ends. The CDR3 contains 14 residues. Per the germline V gene, CDR1 is SGDLS and CDR2 is YYNGEE. The CDR3: CASSERGTAYVLTF. In nucleotides, the CDR3 is TGTGCCAGCAGCGAGCGGGGGACAGCCTACGTCCTGACTTTC.

This clonotype was counted between two and nine times. The genes are TRBV20-1 and TRBJ2-7; D gene ambiguous. CDR3 length: 15 amino acids. V lost 2 bases and J lost 2, with 16 bases in between. Germline assignment: CDR1 DFQATT and CDR2 SNEGSKA (reference sequence). CDR3: CSARPWAPMAYEQYF. For the CDR3, the DNA is TGCAGTGCTAGACCATGGGCCCCGATGGCCTACGAGCAGTACTTC.

This clonotype was counted ten times or more. A single base separates this from a much larger clone, so it may be a read error. The V and J genes are TRBV7-2 and TRBJ1-5; unclear D gene. CDR3 size: 12 residues. The ends were cut back, 1 base at V and 7 bases at J, with 5 bases in the middle. The V gene's germline CDR1 is SGHTA and CDR2 FQGNSA. The CDR3 here is CASSLDWQPQHF. DNA of the CDR3: TGTGCCAGCAGCTTAGATTGGCAGCCCCAGCATTTT.

This clonotype was detected only a few times. A much larger clone lies one base from this, so it may be a read error. The chain couples TRBV4-3 to TRBJ1-2; TRBD1 matches at 9 bases. Per germline, CDR1 LGHNA and CDR2 YSLEER. The CDR3 spans 15 residues. The chain's CDR3 is CASSQLTGGAGGHTF. As DNA, the CDR3 is TGCGCCAGCAGCCAACTCACAGGGGGCGCAGGTGGCCACACCTTC.

As concerns this clonotype: A much larger clone lies a single base off, so this may be a read error. The chain recombines TRBV6-1 with TRBJ1-2; D unresolved. The length of the CDR3 is 16 residues. Trimming stripped 3 bases from V and 2 bases from J, with 16 bases between. Germline V lookup: CDR1 MNHNS, CDR2 SASEGT. Here the CDR3 reads CASSERSNLANYGYTF. Written as DNA, the CDR3 is TGTGCCAGCAGTGAGCGGTCGAACCTAGCCAACTATGGCTACACCTTC.

A few counts support this clonotype. The chain has TRBV6-1 and TRBJ1-1; possibly TRBD1 for D (5 bases). The V end was cut by 1 base, the J end by 5 bases, with 8 bases between. Germline V gene data show CDR1 as MNHNS and CDR2 as SASEGT. This CDR3 region has 13 residues. The CDR3 spells CASSEEGFTEAFF. The CDR3 nucleotides read TGTGCCAGCAGTGAAGAGGGGTTTACTGAAGCTTTCTTT.

The V and J genes are TRBV3-1 and TRBJ1-4; D is perhaps TRBD1 (6 bases). The CDR3 spans 15 residues. V lost 5 bases, J lost 3 bases, and 13 bases lay in between. Germline V gives CDR1 LGHDT, CDR2 YNNKEL (reference sequence). CDR3 sequence reads: CASSTQGWANEKLFF. The CDR3 bases are TGTGCCAGCAGCACGCAGGGGTGGGCTAATGAAAAACTGTTTTTT.

This clonotype came up a few times. The genes are TRBV18 and TRBJ1-4, with 8 bases lining up with TRBD1. This CDR3 has 14 amino acids. The junction had 7 bases not matched to a gene; V was cut back by 0 bases and J by 13 bases. The germline V gene encodes CDR1 KGHSH and CDR2 LQKENI. CDR3 bases: TGTGCCAGCTCACCACCGGGCACACAGGGGGGACTGTTTTTT. Translating it yields CASSPPGTQGGLFF.

Points on this clonotype: This may be a read error: a much more frequent sequence differs by one nucleotide. This sequence joins TRBV15 and TRBJ2-7; 12 bases match TRBD2. This CDR3 has 18 residues. Germline lookup yields CDR1 LNHNV and CDR2 YYDKDF (reference sequence). The junction had 10 bases not matched to a gene; V was cut back by 2 bases and J by 2 bases. The CDR3 DNA sequence: TGTGCCACCAGCAGATATCCAGCGTCTAGCGGGGGGGCCTACGAGCAGTACTTC. The encoded protein is CATSRYPASSGGAYEQYF.

This clonotype was recorded at least ten times. This chain connects TRBV10-2 to TRBJ1-2; 9 bases are a match to TRBD1. The CDR3 has 17 residues. Losses at the gene ends were 7 bases for V and 0 bases for J; bases not matched to a gene: 12. Looked up from germline, CDR1 is WSHSY and CDR2 is SAAADI. The CDR3 reads CASNPHRGQEANYGYTF. CDR3 sequence (DNA): TGCGCCAGCAACCCCCACAGGGGGCAGGAAGCTAACTATGGCTACACCTTC.

This clonotype was observed many times. CDR3 in amino acids: CASSLYPVNGYGYTF. CDR3 nucleotides: TGTGCCAGCAGCTTATATCCAGTGAACGGCTATGGCTACACCTTC. This chain links TRBV7-8 with TRBJ1-2; D not resolved. The CDR3 contains 15 residues. Germline V gene lookup returns CDR1 SGHVS and CDR2 FQNEAQ. V lost 2 bases, J lost 4 bases, and 14 bases lay in between.

This clonotype was counted ten times or more. The rearrangement links TRBV10-3 to TRBJ2-7; D is unclear. The V gene lost 0 bases and the J gene lost 1 base, with 7 bases spanning the gap. Germline-derived CDR1 and CDR2 are ENHRY and SYGVKD. The CDR3 contains 14 residues. CDR3 protein: CAISESVSSYEQYF. In DNA form, the CDR3 reads TGTGCCATCAGTGAGTCGGTTTCGTCCTACGAGCAGTACTTC.

The V and J genes are TRBV5-5 and TRBJ2-7; D possibly uses TRBD1 or TRBD2 (5 bases each). Germline V gives CDR1 SGHKS, CDR2 YYEKEE (reference sequence). The CDR3 has 16 residues. V was clipped by 4 bases and J by 2 bases, with 19 bases between them. CDR3 region: CASSQDWPGQAYEQYF. CDR3 nucleotides: TGTGCCAGCAGCCAAGACTGGCCGGGGCAAGCCTACGAGCAGTACTTC.

V usage is TRBV5-1 and J usage is TRBJ2-5; TRBD2 matches at 8 bases. The germline CDR1 and CDR2 sequences are SGHRS and YFSETQ. The CDR3 loop spans 18 amino acids. V shed 2 bases, J shed 0 bases, and the junction held 12 bases outside the gene matches. This CDR3 is CASSFLAGGNVYQETQYF. The CDR3 bases are TGCGCCAGCAGCTTCCTAGCGGGTGGCAACGTGTACCAAGAGACCCAGTACTTC.

This clonotype was observed a few times. This chain uses TRBV12-3 or TRBV12-4 with TRBJ1-1; perhaps TRBD1 as D (5 bases). The V end was cut by 8 bases, the J end by 5 bases, with 15 bases between. This CDR3 contains 13 residues. CDR3 sequence (DNA): TGTGCCAGCCGGCGGGGACTCAAAACTGAAGCTTTCTTT. Its translation is CASRRGLKTEAFF.

This clonotype was picked up a small number of times. The chain employs TRBV3-1 and TRBJ2-2, with a tentative D call TRBD2 (5 bases). V lost 3 bases, J lost 9 bases, and 8 bases lay in between. Germline lookup yields CDR1 LGHDT and CDR2 YNNKEL (reference sequence). This CDR3 contains 12 residues. The CDR3 sequence is CASSHSGWELFF. The CDR3 DNA is TGTGCCAGCAGCCATTCGGGGTGGGAGCTGTTTTTT.

This clonotype was detected only a few times. The chain joins TRBV7-9 to TRBJ1-4; the match to TRBD1 covers 10 bases. Per the germline V gene, CDR1 is SEHNR and CDR2 is FQNEAQ (reference sequence). The CDR3 has 16 residues. Unmatched junction bases numbered 4, after V lost 1 base and J lost 5 bases. This CDR3 reads CASSLVAGQGNEKLFF. The CDR3, as DNA: TGTGCCAGCAGCTTAGTCGCGGGACAGGGGAATGAAAAACTGTTTTTT.

This clonotype was observed a handful of times. J is TRBJ1-1 and V is TRBV18; 7 bases match TRBD1. The CDR3 covers 15 residues. Germline assignment: CDR1 KGHSH and CDR2 LQKENI. The ends lost 2 bases at V and 2 bases at J; junction bases unmatched: 5. This chain's CDR3 is CASSPSGTDNTEAFF. CDR3 bases: TGTGCCAGCTCACCAAGTGGGACAGATAACACTGAAGCTTTCTTT.